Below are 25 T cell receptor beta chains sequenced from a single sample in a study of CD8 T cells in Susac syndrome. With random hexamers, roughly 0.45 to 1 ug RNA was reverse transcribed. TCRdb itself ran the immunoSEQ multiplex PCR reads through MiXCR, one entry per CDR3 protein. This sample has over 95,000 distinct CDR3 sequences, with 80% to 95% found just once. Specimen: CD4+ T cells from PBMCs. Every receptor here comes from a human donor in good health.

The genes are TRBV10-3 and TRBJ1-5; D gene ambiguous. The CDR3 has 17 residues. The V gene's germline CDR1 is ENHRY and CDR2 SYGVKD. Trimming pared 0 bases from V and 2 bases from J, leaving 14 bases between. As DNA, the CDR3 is TGTGCCATCAGTGAGTCCAAAGGACGGGGAGGCAATCAGCCCCAGCATTTT. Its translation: CAISESKGRGGNQPQHF.

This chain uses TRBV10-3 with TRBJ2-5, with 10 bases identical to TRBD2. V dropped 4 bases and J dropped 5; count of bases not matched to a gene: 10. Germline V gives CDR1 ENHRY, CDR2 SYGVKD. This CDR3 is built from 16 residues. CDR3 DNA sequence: TGTGCCATCAGTGGGAATCCGGGACTAGCGCAGGAGACCCAGTACTTC. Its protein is CAISGNPGLAQETQYF.

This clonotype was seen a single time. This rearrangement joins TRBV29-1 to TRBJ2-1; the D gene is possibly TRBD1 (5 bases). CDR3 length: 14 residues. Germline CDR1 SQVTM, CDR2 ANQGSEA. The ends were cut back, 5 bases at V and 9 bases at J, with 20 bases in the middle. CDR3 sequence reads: CSVTNLLRVSEQFF. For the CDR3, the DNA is TGCAGCGTTACAAACCTACTCAGGGTCAGTGAGCAGTTCTTC.

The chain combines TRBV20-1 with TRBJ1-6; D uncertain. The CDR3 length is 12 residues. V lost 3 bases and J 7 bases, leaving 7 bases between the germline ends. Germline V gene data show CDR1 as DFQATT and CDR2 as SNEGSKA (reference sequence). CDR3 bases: TGCAGTGCTAGCTCGGGGAATTCACCCCTCCACTTT. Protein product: CSASSGNSPLHF.

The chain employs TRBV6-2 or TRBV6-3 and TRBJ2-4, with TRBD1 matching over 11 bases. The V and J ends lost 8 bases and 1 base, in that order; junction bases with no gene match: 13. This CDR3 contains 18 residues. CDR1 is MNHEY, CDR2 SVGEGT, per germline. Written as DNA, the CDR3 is TGTGCCAGCGCCTCTTTAGGACAGGGGGCCCGGGCCAAAAACATTCAGTACTTC. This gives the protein CASASLGQGARAKNIQYF.

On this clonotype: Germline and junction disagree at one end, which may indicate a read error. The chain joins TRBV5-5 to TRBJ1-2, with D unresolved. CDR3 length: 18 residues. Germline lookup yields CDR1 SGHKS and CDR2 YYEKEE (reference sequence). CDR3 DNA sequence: TGTGCCAGCAGCCCGAGGGTCCGGGCCCCAAATAATAACGATGGCTACACCTTC. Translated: CASSPRVRAPNNNDGYTF.

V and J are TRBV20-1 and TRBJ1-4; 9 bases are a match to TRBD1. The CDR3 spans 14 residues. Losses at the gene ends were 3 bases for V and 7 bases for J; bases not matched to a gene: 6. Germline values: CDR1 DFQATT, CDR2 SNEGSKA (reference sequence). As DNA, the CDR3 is TGCAGTGCTAGGGAGGACAGGGGCGGTGAAAAACTGTTTTTT. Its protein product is CSAREDRGGEKLFF.

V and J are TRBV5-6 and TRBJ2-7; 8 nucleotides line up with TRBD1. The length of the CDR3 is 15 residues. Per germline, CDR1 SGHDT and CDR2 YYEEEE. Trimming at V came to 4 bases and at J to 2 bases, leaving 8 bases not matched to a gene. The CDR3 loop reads CASSQTGQAAYEQYF. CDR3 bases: TGTGCCAGCAGCCAAACGGGACAGGCCGCCTACGAGCAGTACTTC.

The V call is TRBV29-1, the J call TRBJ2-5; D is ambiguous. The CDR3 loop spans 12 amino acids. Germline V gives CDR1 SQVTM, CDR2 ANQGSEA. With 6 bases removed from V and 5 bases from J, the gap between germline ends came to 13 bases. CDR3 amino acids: CSVAWSVETQYF. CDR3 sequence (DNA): TGCAGCGTCGCCTGGAGCGTGGAGACCCAGTACTTC.

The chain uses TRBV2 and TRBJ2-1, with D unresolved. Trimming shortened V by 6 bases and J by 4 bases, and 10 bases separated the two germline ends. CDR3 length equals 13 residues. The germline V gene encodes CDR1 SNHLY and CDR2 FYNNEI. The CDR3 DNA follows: TGTGCCAGCAGCCCCGGGCGTTACAATGAGCAGTTCTTC. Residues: CASSPGRYNEQFF.

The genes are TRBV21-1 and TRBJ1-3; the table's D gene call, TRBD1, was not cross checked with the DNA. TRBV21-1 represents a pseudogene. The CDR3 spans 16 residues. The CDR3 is CASSSQGGGFGNTIYF. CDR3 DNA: TGTGCCAGCAGCTCCCAGGGCGGGGGCTTTGGAAACACCATATATTTT.

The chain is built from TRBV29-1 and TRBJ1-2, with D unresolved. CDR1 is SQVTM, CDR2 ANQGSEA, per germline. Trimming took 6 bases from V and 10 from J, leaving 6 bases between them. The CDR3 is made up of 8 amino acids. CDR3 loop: CSVNLYTF. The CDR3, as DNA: TGCAGCGTGAACCTCTACACCTTC. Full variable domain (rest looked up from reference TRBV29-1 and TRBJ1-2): SAVISQKPSRDICQRGTSLTIQCQVDSQVTMMFWYRQQPGQSLTLIATANQGSEATYESGFVIDKFPISRPNLTFSTLTVSNMSPEDSSIYLCSVNLYTFGSGTRLTVV.

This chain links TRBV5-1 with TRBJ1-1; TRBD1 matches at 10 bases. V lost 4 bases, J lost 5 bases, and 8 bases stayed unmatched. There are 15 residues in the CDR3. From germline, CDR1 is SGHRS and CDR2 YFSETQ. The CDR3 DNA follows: TGCGCCAGCAGCCTCCGGGACAGGGGTGTAACTGAAGCTTTCTTT. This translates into CASSLRDRGVTEAFF.

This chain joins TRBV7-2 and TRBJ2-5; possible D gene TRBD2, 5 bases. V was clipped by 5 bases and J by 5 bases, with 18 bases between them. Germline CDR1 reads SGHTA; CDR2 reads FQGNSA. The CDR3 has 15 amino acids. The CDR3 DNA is TGTGCCAGCAGCCAGCGGCAACCCTTAAGGGAGACCCAGTACTTC. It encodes CASSQRQPLRETQYF.

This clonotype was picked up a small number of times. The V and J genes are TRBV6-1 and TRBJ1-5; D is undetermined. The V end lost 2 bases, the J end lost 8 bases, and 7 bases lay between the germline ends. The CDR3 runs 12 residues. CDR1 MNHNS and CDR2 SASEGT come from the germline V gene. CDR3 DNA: TGTGCCAGCAGTGAATTTTTGGAGCCCCAGCATTTT. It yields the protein CASSEFLEPQHF.

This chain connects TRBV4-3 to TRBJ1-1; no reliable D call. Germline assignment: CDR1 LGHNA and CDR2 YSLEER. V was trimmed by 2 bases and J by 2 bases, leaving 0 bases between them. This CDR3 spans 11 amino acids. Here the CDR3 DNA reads TGCGCCAGCAGCCAAAACACTGAAGCTTTCTTT. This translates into CASSQNTEAFF.

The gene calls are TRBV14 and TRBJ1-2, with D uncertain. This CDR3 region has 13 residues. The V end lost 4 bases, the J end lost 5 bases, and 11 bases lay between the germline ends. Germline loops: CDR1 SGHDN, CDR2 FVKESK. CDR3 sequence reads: CASSPAQNYGYTF. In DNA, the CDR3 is TGTGCCAGCAGCCCGGCCCAGAATTATGGCTACACCTTC.

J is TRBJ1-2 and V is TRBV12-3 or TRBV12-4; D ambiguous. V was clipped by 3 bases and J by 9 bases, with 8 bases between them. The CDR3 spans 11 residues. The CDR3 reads CASSFRLSYTF. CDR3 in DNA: TGTGCCAGCAGTTTTAGGTTGAGCTACACCTTC.

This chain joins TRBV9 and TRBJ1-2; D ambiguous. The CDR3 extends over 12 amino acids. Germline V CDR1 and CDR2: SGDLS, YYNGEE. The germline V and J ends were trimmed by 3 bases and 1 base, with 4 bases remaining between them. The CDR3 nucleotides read TGTGCCAGCAGCGAGAGTAACTATGGCTACACCTTC. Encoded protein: CASSESNYGYTF.

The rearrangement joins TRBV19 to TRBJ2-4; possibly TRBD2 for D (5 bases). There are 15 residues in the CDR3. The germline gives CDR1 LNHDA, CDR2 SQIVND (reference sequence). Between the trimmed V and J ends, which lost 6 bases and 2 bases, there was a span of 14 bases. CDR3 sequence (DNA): TGTGCCAGTAGCAGGCTGACGGGAACCAAAAACATTCAGTACTTC. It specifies CASSRLTGTKNIQYF.

CDR3 residues: CASRYSGGLNTGELFF. In DNA, the CDR3 is TGTGCCAGCAGATATAGCGGGGGATTAAACACCGGGGAGCTGTTTTTT. V usage is TRBV7-8 and J usage is TRBJ2-2; 9 nucleotides line up with TRBD2. CDR1 and CDR2 from the germline V gene are SGHVS and FQNEAQ. The CDR3 runs to 16 residues. The junction had 7 bases not matched to a gene; V was cut back by 6 bases and J by 2 bases.

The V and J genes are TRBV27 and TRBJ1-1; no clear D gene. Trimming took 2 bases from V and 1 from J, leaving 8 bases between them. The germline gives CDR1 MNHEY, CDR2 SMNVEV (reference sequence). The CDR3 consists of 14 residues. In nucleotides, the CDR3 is TGTGCCAGCAGTTTACCCGGATCGAACACTGAAGCTTTCTTT. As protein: CASSLPGSNTEAFF.

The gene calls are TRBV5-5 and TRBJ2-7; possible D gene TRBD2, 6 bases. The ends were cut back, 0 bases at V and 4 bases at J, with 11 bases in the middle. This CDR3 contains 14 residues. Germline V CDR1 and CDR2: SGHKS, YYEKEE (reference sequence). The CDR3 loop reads CASSLVLGRYEQYF. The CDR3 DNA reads TGTGCCAGCAGCTTGGTCTTAGGGAGGTACGAGCAGTACTTC.

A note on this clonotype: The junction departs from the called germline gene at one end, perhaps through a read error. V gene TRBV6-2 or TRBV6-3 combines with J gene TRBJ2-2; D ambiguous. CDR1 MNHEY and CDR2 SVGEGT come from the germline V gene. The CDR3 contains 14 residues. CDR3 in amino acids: CASSYVRNSGELFF. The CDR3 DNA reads TGTGCCAGCAGTTACGTGAGGAACTCCGGGGAGCTGTTTTTT.

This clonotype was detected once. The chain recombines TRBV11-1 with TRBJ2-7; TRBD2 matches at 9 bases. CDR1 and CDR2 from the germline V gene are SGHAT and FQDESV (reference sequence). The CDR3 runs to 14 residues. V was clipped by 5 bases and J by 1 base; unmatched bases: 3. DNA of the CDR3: TGTGCCAGCAGCGGACTAGCGCCTTCCTACGAGCAGTACTTC. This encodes CASSGLAPSYEQYF.